The rows below give T cell receptor beta chains drawn from one sample of a study of shared clonotypes between healthy human individuals. Profiled with immunoSEQ multiplex PCR; TCRdb holds only in-frame clones, not every one. This table has roughly 2.2 million clones, approximately 95% appearing once. The sequencing sample was made of naive CD4+ T cells from PBMCs. These TCRs come from a man aged 18 to 29 in good health. Some clones in this sample may be carry-over from other donors' samples. Each CDR3 is given with its conserved first and last residue. D genes are given only for firm matches. Clone size appears in some rows only: once, few, many, or a class for an expanded clone.

abundance,v_gene,d_gene,j_gene,CDR3aa,CDR3nt
-,TRBV18,-,TRBJ2-7,CASSPPGSYEQYF,TGTGCCAGCTCCCCCCCTGGGAGCTACGAGCAGTACTTC
-,TRBV5-1,TRBD1,TRBJ2-1,CASSPGQGGSYNEQFF,TGCGCCAGCAGCCCGGGACAGGGGGGCTCCTACAATGAGCAGTTCTTC
-,TRBV30,-,TRBJ1-1,CAWSVGQPGTEAFF,TGTGCCTGGAGTGTAGGGCAGCCGGGCACTGAAGCTTTCTTT
-,TRBV27,-,TRBJ2-7,CASSSDRTYEQYF,TGTGCCAGCAGTTCCGACAGAACCTACGAGCAGTACTTC
-,TRBV6-5,-,TRBJ1-4,CASRGSSEKLFF,TGTGCCAGCAGAGGGTCTTCTGAAAAACTGTTTTTT
once,TRBV6-1,-,TRBJ2-7,CASSEQGGKTYEQYF,TGTGCCAGCAGTGAACAGGGCGGGAAAACCTACGAGCAGTACTTC
-,TRBV7-3,TRBD1,TRBJ2-2,CASSPDRDSTGELFF,TGTGCCAGCAGCCCAGACAGGGATAGCACCGGGGAGCTGTTTTTT
-,TRBV10-3,-,TRBJ2-3,CAITGAISDTQYF,TGTGCCATCACGGGGGCTATTTCGGATACGCAGTATTTT
-,TRBV7-2,-,TRBJ1-3,CASSQDLHRKFLGNTIYF,TGTGCCAGCAGCCAAGACCTACACCGGAAGTTCCTCGGAAACACCATATATTTT
-,TRBV2,-,TRBJ1-1,CANARRQTRNTEAFF,TGTGCCAACGCGCGACGACAGACCCGGAACACTGAAGCTTTCTTT
-,TRBV29-1,TRBD2,TRBJ2-7,CSVVPLRKAGSSYEQYF,TGCAGCGTTGTCCCACTAAGAAAAGCGGGGAGCTCCTACGAGCAGTACTTC
-,TRBV6-5,-,TRBJ1-3,CASSYDGKLGNTIYF,TGTGCCAGCAGTTACGACGGGAAATTAGGAAACACCATATATTTT
-,TRBV2,-,TRBJ1-1,CASSYDRSSTEAFF,TGTGCCAGCAGCTATGACAGGTCGAGCACTGAAGCTTTCTTT
-,TRBV5-6,-,TRBJ2-6,CASSPRTSGANVLTF,TGTGCCAGCAGCCCTCGGACCTCTGGGGCCAACGTCCTGACTTTC
-,TRBV9,TRBD2,TRBJ2-2,CASSVARGGNTGELFF,TGTGCCAGCAGCGTAGCCCGGGGGGGGAACACCGGGGAGCTGTTTTTT
-,TRBV19,TRBD1,TRBJ2-7,CASSLKSDRLYEQYF,TGTGCCAGTAGTTTAAAGTCGGACAGGCTCTACGAGCAGTACTTC
-,TRBV11-1,TRBD1,TRBJ2-1,CASSRDRGDEQFF,TGTGCCAGCAGTCGGGACAGGGGCGATGAGCAGTTCTTC
-,TRBV28,-,TRBJ2-3,CAGGGPSTDTQYF,TGTGCCGGTGGGGGCCCAAGCACAGATACGCAGTATTTT
-,TRBV28,-,TRBJ1-5,CASSPGGRRPNQPQHF,TGTGCCAGCAGTCCTGGGGGCAGGCGTCCCAATCAGCCCCAGCATTTT
-,TRBV2,TRBD1,TRBJ2-7,CASDSGRDRASLVEQYF,TGTGCCAGCGATAGTGGCCGGGACAGGGCTTCCCTCGTGGAGCAGTACTTC
-,TRBV2,-,TRBJ2-7,CASSGVPGSYEQYF,TGTGCCAGCAGTGGTGTTCCGGGATCCTACGAGCAGTACTTC
-,TRBV28,-,TRBJ2-5,CASSLSRDAETQYF,TGTGCCAGCAGTTTATCCAGGGACGCAGAGACCCAGTACTTC